This TCR beta chain stems from a study of beta chain features in type 1 diabetes. Overall study results and limits: A moderate, significant TCRB CDR3 shortening appeared in type 1 diabetes across four CD4+ subsets.

V shed 11 bases and J 3 bases; nucleotides not matched to a gene: 9. The germline V gene encodes CDR1 SNHLY and CDR2 FYNNEI. The CDR3 loop spans 13 amino acids. Investigators reverse transcribed all isolated RNA, so they sequenced expressed TCRB transcripts. Profiled with immunoSEQ multiplex PCR; TCRdb holds only in-frame clones, not every one. The repertoire includes roughly 290,000 clones, 7.5% to 9.5% of them detected once, and roughly 1% sits in the top ten. Once sorted, every population was more than 98% pure. Comment on this clone: Its antigen remains unknown.

The receptor was derived from a woman aged 18-29 years in good health. Specimen: central memory CD4+ T cells from blood. The J gene is TRBJ2-7, the V gene TRBV2, with TRBD1 matching over 8 bases. The chain's CDR3 is CAGRTGHDYEQYF. CDR3 sequence (DNA): TGTGCCGGCCGGACAGGGCATGACTACGAGCAGTACTTC.